This T cell receptor (beta chain) was captured by sequencing in a study of blood T cell repertoires in COVID-19. On the study more broadly: Spain, Italy and the United States supplied samples that represented acute and convalescent COVID-19. T cells, B-cell-depleted T cells, or PBMCs supplied cDNA or gDNA.

The length of the CDR3 is 12 residues. Trimming took off 4 bases at V and 6 bases at J, with 9 bases between the two ends. Germline CDR1 MNHEY, CDR2 SMNVEV (reference sequence). This clone appeared a single time. Per the study methods: Reference gene primer amplification gave estimated nucleated cell counts. The assay was immunoSEQ multiplex PCR, and TCRdb's table has in-frame clones only and misses some. V and J calls and clone size are copied from that table; D and trimming were computed from the DNA. Counted here are about 210,000 clones, 83% occurring once; the ten biggest clones make up 2.9%. The chain recombines TRBV27 with TRBJ2-5; D is unclear. The specimen was peripheral blood. The sequence came from a man over 45 with active or convalescent COVID-19. DNA for the CDR3: TGTGCCAGCAGTTCCCCAGGAAAGACCCAGTACTTC. Amino acid sequence: CASSSPGKTQYF.